This TCR beta chain is from a study of T-cell memory formation after mild COVID-19. Study-wide results and limits: A subset of responding clones appeared in pre-infection memory, suggesting cross-reactive memory joined.

5'RACE primed at constant segments yielded TCR alpha and TCR beta cDNA libraries bearing sample barcodes and UMIs. TCRdb itself ran the 5' RACE reads through MiXCR, one entry per CDR3 protein. Here the sample spans fewer than 300,000 distinct CDR3 sequences, 16% being singletons. V gave up 0 bases and J gave up 3 bases, with 10 bases separating them. CDR3 length: 15 residues. Germline lookup yields CDR1 SGHTA and CDR2 FQGNSA. This clonotype has at least ten counts. Its specificity is unknown. This clonotype was obtained from a man aged 18 to 29 who had mild COVID-19 (a few samples of this study predate the infection). Cell type and time point are not known. The material sequenced was PBMCs or a T cell subset sorted from them (not recorded which). The gene calls are TRBV7-2 and TRBJ2-3; D is perhaps TRBD1 (6 bases). CDR3 sequence (DNA): TGTGCCAGCAGCTTAGCGTACAGGGATACAGATACGCAGTATTTT. It codes for CASSLAYRDTDTQYF.